This T cell receptor beta chain was sequenced for a study of PD-1 blockade in mismatch repair-deficient tumors. As for the study in general: Patients had around 11 mismatch repair-deficient cancer types, all previously treated and progressing.

Broader study findings: Tumor-resident clones, often undetectable pretreatment in blood, expanded then contracted after pembrolizumab.

Every patient had mismatch repair deficiency by PCR or immunohistochemistry. TCR sequencing covered a few patients who responded to pembrolizumab. The CDR3 sequence is 15 residues long. The germline V gene encodes CDR1 SGDLS and CDR2 YYNGEE. V was trimmed by 3 bases and J by 3 bases, leaving 13 bases between them. By its share, this clone is medium-sized. Its target is not known. Method: immunoSEQ multiplex PCR; TCRdb's copy keeps in-frame clones and lacks some. This sample has approximately 37,000 clones, with about 88% found just once. The sample consisted of peripheral blood, taken about 81 weeks after starting pembrolizumab. This receptor was taken from an adult with mismatch repair-deficient cancer. The V and J genes are TRBV9 and TRBJ2-1; D possibly uses TRBD1 or TRBD2 (6 bases each). The CDR3 spells CASSAPGAYYNEQFF. The CDR3 DNA reads TGTGCCAGCAGCGCTCCGGGGGCTTACTACAATGAGCAGTTCTTC.